Listed below are T cell receptor beta chains from one sample, sequenced in a study of blood T cell repertoires in COVID-19. Here immunoSEQ multiplex PCR was the method, and the copy in TCRdb shows in-frame clones only, minus some. This table holds 57,000 or so clones, 70% to 90% found once. The material sequenced was peripheral blood. The receptors here all came from a man aged 70-80 years with acute or convalescent COVID-19. Each CDR3 is given with its conserved first and last residue. Fields, in order: CDR3 length, J gene, V gene, D gene, clone size, CDR3 protein, CDR3 DNA. The D gene is left open where the match is weak. Some rows mark clone size as missing; the rest say once, few, many or name a class of expanded clone.

>15|TRBJ2-7|TRBV6-1|TRBD2|-
CASSEVQLGGDEQYF
TGTGCCAGCAGTGAAGTTCAACTGGGGGGGGACGAGCAGTACTTC
>16|TRBJ2-3|TRBV6-1|TRBD2|-
CASSAQGRGTWDTQYF
TGTGCCAGCAGTGCCCAAGGGCGGGGGACCTGGGATACGCAGTATTTT
>14|TRBJ1-3|TRBV14|-|-
CASRTGSSGNTIYF
TGTGCCAGCAGGACGGGGAGCTCTGGAAACACCATATATTTT
>13|TRBJ1-2|TRBV6-5|-|-
CASSTQGPLGYTF
TGTGCCAGCAGTACTCAGGGCCCACTAGGCTACACCTTC
>16|TRBJ2-2|TRBV18|-|-
CASSPFREKSTGELFF
TGTGCCAGCTCACCGTTCCGCGAAAAGAGCACCGGGGAGCTGTTTTTT
>15|TRBJ1-2|TRBV7-6|-|-
CASSLGAGPIYGYTF
TGTGCCAGCAGCTTGGGGGCAGGGCCAATCTATGGCTACACCTTC
>15|TRBJ2-7|TRBV5-1|TRBD1|-
CASSLGGQVLYEQYF
TGCGCCAGCAGCTTGGGGGGACAGGTCCTCTACGAGCAGTACTTC
>15|TRBJ1-6|TRBV7-8|-|-
CASSLKSRGSSFLHF
TGTGCCAGCAGCTTGAAGTCCCGAGGCAGCTCATTCCTCCACTTT
>16|TRBJ2-1|TRBV6-2/TRBV6-3|-|-
CASSSPGLAKHNEQFF
TGTGCCAGCAGTTCTCCGGGACTCGCGAAACACAATGAGCAGTTCTTC
>18|TRBJ2-1|TRBV19|-|-
CASSIDRGGDLSYNEQFF
TGTGCCAGTAGTATAGATCGAGGCGGGGATCTCTCCTACAATGAGCAGTTCTTC
>15|TRBJ2-3|TRBV10-3|TRBD1|-
CAISGQQGGTDTQYF
TGTGCCATCAGTGGTCAACAGGGGGGCACAGATACGCAGTATTTT
>12|TRBJ2-5|TRBV7-9|-|-
CASTGGQETQYF
TGTGCCAGCACCGGGGGACAGGAGACCCAGTACTTC
>16|TRBJ2-1|TRBV5-1|-|-
CASSPEGQSSYNEQFF
TGCGCCAGCAGCCCGGAGGGACAGAGCTCCTACAATGAGCAGTTCTTC
>14|TRBJ1-2|TRBV28|-|-
CASSLGGSYYGYTF
TGTGCCAGCAGTTTAGGGGGCAGTTACTATGGCTACACCTTC
>16|TRBJ1-6|TRBV6-5|-|-
CASSYSPGQVNSPLHF
TGTGCCAGCAGTTACTCTCCGGGACAAGTTAATTCACCCCTCCACTTT
>16|TRBJ2-7|TRBV4-1|TRBD1|-
CASSRSPGQGKNEQYF
TGCGCCAGCAGCAGATCTCCGGGACAGGGGAAGAACGAGCAGTACTTC
>16|TRBJ1-6|TRBV10-1|TRBD1|-
CASLQGWQDPHSPLHF
TGCGCCAGCTTACAGGGGTGGCAAGACCCGCATTCACCCCTCCACTTT
>14|TRBJ1-1|TRBV5-1|-|-
CASSLIGANTEAFF
TGCGCCAGCAGCTTGATAGGGGCAAACACTGAAGCTTTCTTT
>15|TRBJ2-2|TRBV3-1/TRBV3-2|-|-
CASSRGHQNTGELFF
TGTGCCAGCAGCAGAGGACACCAGAACACCGGGGAGCTGTTTTTT
>10|TRBJ2-3|TRBV29-1|-|-
CSVATTTQYF
TGCAGCGTGGCGACAACCACGCAGTATTTT
>14|TRBJ1-3|TRBV7-3|TRBD1|few
CASSSTGSGNTIYF
TGTGCCAGCAGCTCGACAGGGTCTGGAAACACCATATATTTT
>18|TRBJ2-3|TRBV6-1|TRBD2|-
CASSDPGERGGYTDTQYF
TGTGCCAGCAGTGATCCCGGGGAGCGGGGGGGCTATACAGATACGCAGTATTTT
>16|TRBJ2-1|TRBV6-4|TRBD2|-
CASSVTSGDSYNEQFF
TGTGCCAGCAGTGTGACTAGCGGAGACTCCTACAATGAGCAGTTCTTC
>14|TRBJ1-6|TRBV28|-|once
CASSPPGVGSPLHF
TGTGCCAGCAGTCCCCCCGGGGTGGGGTCACCCCTCCACTTT
>13|TRBJ1-6|TRBV2|-|once
CASQGEANSPLHF
TGTGCCAGCCAGGGTGAAGCTAATTCACCCCTCCACTTT
>15|TRBJ1-1|TRBV28|TRBD1|-
CASSPHGTGRTEAFF
TGTGCCAGCAGCCCTCACGGGACAGGGAGAACTGAAGCTTTCTTT
>13|TRBJ1-1|TRBV18|-|-
CASSVQGNTEAFF
TGTGCCAGCTCTGTACAGGGGAACACTGAAGCTTTCTTT
>12|TRBJ2-7|TRBV2|TRBD1|-
CASGQGRYEQYF
TGTGCCAGCGGACAGGGGCGCTACGAGCAGTACTTC
>16|TRBJ2-1|TRBV28|TRBD1|-
CASSSTRDRGGNEQFF
TGTGCCAGCAGTTCCACCCGGGACAGGGGAGGCAATGAGCAGTTCTTC
>13|TRBJ2-1|TRBV11-2|-|-
CASSRTGSNEQFF
TGTGCCAGCAGCCGGACGGGGTCCAATGAGCAGTTCTTC
>14|TRBJ2-3|TRBV19|-|-
CASTPPGGTDTQYF
TGTGCCAGTACCCCACCGGGGGGCACAGATACGCAGTATTTT
>19|TRBJ2-1|TRBV12-1|-|-
CASSFGCRIPGQGNNEQFF
TGTGCCAGCAGCTTTGGATGTAGAATCCCGGGACAGGGGAACAATGAGCAGTTCTTC
>13|TRBJ1-6|TRBV2|TRBD1|-
CASGGQGASPLHF
TGTGCCAGCGGGGGACAGGGGGCTTCACCCCTCCACTTT
>13|TRBJ2-7|TRBV5-4|-|-
CASSLAGLYEQYF
TGTGCCAGCAGCTTGGCCGGGTTATACGAGCAGTACTTC
>13|TRBJ1-3|TRBV2|-|-
CASKMRSGNTIYF
TGTGCCAGCAAAATGCGGTCTGGAAACACCATATATTTT
>18|TRBJ2-1|TRBV11-1|TRBD2|-
CASSLAFGTSGGYNEQFF
TGTGCCAGCAGCTTAGCCTTCGGGACTAGCGGGGGGTACAATGAGCAGTTCTTC
>16|TRBJ1-4|TRBV5-1|TRBD1|-
CASSPGTAATNEKLFF
TGCGCCAGCAGCCCCGGGACAGCCGCAACTAATGAAAAACTGTTTTTT
>16|TRBJ2-1|TRBV7-8|-|-
CASSLRTVSSYNEQFF
TGTGCCAGCAGCTTAAGGACAGTAAGCTCCTACAATGAGCAGTTCTTC
>15|TRBJ2-7|TRBV4-2|TRBD1|-
CASSQEPAGGYEQYF
TGTGCCAGCAGCCAAGAGCCAGCAGGGGGCTACGAGCAGTACTTC